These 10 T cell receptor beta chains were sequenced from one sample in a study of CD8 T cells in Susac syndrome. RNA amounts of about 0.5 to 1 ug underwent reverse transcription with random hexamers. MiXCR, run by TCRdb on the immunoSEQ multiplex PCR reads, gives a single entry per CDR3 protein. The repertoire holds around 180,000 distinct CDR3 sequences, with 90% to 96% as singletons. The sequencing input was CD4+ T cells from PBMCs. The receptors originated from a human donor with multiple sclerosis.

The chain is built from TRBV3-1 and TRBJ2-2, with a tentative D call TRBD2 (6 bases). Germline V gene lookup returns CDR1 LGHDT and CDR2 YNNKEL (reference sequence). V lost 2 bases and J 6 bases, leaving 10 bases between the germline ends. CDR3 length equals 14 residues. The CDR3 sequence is CASSQLASSGELFF. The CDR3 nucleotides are TGTGCCAGCAGCCAACTAGCGTCATCCGGGGAGCTGTTTTTT.

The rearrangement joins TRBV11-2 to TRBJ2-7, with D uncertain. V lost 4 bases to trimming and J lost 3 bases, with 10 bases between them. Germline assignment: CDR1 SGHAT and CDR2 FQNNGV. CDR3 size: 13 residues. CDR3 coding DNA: TGTGCCAGCAGCTCGATTATGCGCTACGAGCAGTACTTC. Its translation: CASSSIMRYEQYF.

The chain's CDR3 is CASSKRQGGDQPQHF. The CDR3 nucleotides read TGTGCCAGCAGTAAGAGACAGGGCGGGGATCAGCCCCAGCATTTT. The gene calls are TRBV6-6 and TRBJ1-5; 7 bases are a match to TRBD1. V was clipped by 5 bases and J by 5 bases; unmatched bases: 9. Germline-derived CDR1 and CDR2 are MNHNY and SVGAGI (reference sequence). CDR3 length: 15 residues.

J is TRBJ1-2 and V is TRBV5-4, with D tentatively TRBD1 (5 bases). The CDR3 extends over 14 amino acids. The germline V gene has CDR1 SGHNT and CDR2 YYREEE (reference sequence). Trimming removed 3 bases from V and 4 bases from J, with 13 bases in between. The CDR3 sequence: CASSSPTGGYGYTF. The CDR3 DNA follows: TGTGCCAGCAGCTCGCCCACCGGGGGCTATGGCTACACCTTC.

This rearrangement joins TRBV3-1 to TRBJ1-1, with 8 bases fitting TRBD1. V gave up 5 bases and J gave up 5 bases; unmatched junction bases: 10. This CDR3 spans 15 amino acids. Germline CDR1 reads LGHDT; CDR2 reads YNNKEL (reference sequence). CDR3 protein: CASSTKPGGGTEAFF. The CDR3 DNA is TGTGCCAGCAGCACAAAGCCAGGGGGCGGGACTGAAGCTTTCTTT.

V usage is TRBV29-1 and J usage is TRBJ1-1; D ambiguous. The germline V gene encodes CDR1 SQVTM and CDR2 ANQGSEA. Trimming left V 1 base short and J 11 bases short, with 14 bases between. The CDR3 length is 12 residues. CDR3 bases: TGCAGCGTTGAAGGAGTAGACCTCGGGGCTTTCTTT. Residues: CSVEGVDLGAFF.

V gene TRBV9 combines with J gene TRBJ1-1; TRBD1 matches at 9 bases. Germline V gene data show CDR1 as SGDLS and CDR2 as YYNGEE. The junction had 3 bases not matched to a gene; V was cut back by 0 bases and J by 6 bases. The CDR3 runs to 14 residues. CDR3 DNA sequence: TGTGCCAGCAGCGTAGCACAGGGGGCTTCTGAAGCTTTCTTT. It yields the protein CASSVAQGASEAFF.

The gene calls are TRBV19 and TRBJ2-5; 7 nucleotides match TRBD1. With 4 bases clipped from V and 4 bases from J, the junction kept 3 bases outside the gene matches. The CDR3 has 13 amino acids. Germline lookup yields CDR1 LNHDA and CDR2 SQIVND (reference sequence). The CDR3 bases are TGTGCCAGTAGTAGAGGGGGCGGAGAGACCCAGTACTTC. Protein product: CASSRGGGETQYF.

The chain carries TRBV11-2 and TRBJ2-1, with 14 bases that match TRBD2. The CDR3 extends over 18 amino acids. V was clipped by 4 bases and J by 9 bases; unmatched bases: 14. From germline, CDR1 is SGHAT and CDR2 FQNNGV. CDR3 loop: CASSSGTSGGLARREQFF. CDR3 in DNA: TGTGCCAGCAGCTCCGGGACTAGCGGGGGACTCGCCCGGCGTGAGCAGTTCTTC.

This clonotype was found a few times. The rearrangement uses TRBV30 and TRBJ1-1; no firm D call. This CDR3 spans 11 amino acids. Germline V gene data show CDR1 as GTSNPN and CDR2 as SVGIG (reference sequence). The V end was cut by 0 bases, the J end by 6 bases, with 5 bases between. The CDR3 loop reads CAWSVLSEAFF. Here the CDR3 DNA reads TGTGCCTGGAGTGTCCTATCTGAAGCTTTCTTT.